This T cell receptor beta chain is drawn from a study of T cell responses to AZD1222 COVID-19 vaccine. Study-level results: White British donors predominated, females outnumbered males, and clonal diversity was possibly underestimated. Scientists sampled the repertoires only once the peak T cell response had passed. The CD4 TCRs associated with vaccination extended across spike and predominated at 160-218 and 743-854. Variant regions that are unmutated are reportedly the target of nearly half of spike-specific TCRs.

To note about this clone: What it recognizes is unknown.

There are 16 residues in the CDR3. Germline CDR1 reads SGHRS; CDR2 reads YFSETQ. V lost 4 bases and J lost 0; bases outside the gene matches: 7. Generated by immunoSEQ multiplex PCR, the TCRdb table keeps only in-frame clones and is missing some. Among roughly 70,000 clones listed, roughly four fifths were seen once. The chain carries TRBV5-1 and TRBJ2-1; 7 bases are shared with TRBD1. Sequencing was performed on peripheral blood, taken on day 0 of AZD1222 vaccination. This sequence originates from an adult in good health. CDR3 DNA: TGCGCCAGCAGCGAAGGGACAGCGAGCTCCTACAATGAGCAGTTCTTC. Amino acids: CASSEGTASSYNEQFF.